The next 5 T cell receptor beta chains were all read from a single sample in a study of blood T cell repertoires in COVID-19. Assay used: immunoSEQ multiplex PCR; TCRdb lists only in-frame clones, some missing. Counted here are 540,000 or so clones, roughly nine tenths occurring once; the ten biggest clones make up less than 9.5%. The sample comprised peripheral blood. The source of these receptors is a woman aged 50 to 65 with COVID-19, enrolled during active disease.

The chain carries TRBV3-1 (or the pseudogene TRBV3-2) and TRBJ2-7; perhaps TRBD1 as D (6 bases). V was cut by 8 bases and J by 0 bases, with 8 bases left in between. The V gene's germline CDR1 is LGHDT and CDR2 YNNKEL (reference sequence). This CDR3 is 12 amino acids long. CDR3 nucleotide sequence: TGTGCCAGCCCAGGGGACTCCTACGAGCAGTACTTC. Translating it yields CASPGDSYEQYF.

This clone was recorded only once. The V and J genes are TRBV7-3 and TRBJ2-5, with D maybe TRBD2 (5 bases). The germline V and J ends were trimmed by 4 bases and 5 bases, with 11 bases remaining between them. There are 13 residues in the CDR3. CDR1 is SGHTA, CDR2 FQGTGA, per germline. CDR3 residues: CASSSGIGETQYF. The CDR3 DNA follows: TGTGCCAGCAGCTCGGGGATTGGGGAGACCCAGTACTTC.

V gene TRBV28 combines with J gene TRBJ2-7; D might be TRBD2 (6 bases). This CDR3 has 14 residues. Germline loops: CDR1 MDHEN, CDR2 SYDVKM. Trimming removed 7 bases at V and 3 bases at J, with 16 bases between. The CDR3: CASTVPGGIYEQYF. The CDR3 region has the DNA TGTGCCAGCACCGTACCAGGCGGGATCTACGAGCAGTACTTC.

The CDR3 region is CSVGLAVSGEANYGYTF. The CDR3 region has the DNA TGCAGCGTTGGTTTAGCGGTCTCCGGGGAAGCTAACTATGGCTACACCTTC. The V call is TRBV29-1, the J call TRBJ1-2, with unresolved D. Trimming stripped 4 bases from V and 0 bases from J, with 21 bases between. This CDR3 contains 17 residues. Germline-derived CDR1 and CDR2 are SQVTM and ANQGSEA. Together with reference TRBV29-1 and TRBJ1-2, the CDR3 gives the full variable domain: SAVISQKPSRDICQRGTSLTIQCQVDSQVTMMFWYRQQPGQSLTLIATANQGSEATYESGFVIDKFPISRPNLTFSTLTVSNMSPEDSSIYLCSVGLAVSGEANYGYTFGSGTRLTVV.

The chain links TRBV5-5 to TRBJ2-7; D unclear. Between the trimmed V and J ends, which lost 0 bases and 2 bases, there was a span of 12 bases. Germline-derived CDR1 and CDR2 are SGHKS and YYEKEE (reference sequence). The CDR3 has 15 residues. CDR3 in amino acids: CASSLDSFLTYEQYF. The CDR3 nucleotides are TGTGCCAGCAGCTTGGACAGTTTCCTCACCTACGAGCAGTACTTC. Full variable domain (outside the CDR3, taken from reference TRBV5-5 and TRBJ2-7): DAGVTQSPTHLIKTRGQQVTLRCSPISGHKSVSWYQQVLGQGPQFIFQYYEKEERGRGNFPDRFSARQFPNYSSELNVNALLLGDSALYLCASSLDSFLTYEQYFGPGTRLTVT.